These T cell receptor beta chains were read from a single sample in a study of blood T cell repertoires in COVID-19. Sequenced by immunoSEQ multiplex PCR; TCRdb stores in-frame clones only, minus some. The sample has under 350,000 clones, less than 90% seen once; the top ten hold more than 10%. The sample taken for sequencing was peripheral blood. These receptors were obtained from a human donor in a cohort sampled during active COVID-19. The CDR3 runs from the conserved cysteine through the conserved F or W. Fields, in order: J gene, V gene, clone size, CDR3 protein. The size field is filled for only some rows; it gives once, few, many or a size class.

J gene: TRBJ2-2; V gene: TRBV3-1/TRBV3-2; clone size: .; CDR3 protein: CASSQWEFRSTGELFF
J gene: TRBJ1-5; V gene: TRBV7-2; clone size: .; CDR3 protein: CASSLSGGRGNQPQHF
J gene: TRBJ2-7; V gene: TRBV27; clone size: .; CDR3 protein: CASSFAGQASYEQYF
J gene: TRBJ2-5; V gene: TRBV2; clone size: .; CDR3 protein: CASERETQYF
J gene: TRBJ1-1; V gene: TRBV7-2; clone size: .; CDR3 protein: CASSPKSEAFF
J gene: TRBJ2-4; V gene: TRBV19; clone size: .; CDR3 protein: CASSISGPSNKNIQYF
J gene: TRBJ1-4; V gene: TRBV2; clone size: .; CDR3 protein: CASSVEGTPNEKLFF
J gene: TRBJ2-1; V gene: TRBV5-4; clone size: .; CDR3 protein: CASSLGQGFGNNEQFF
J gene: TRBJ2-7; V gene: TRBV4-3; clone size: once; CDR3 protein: CASSQDGGVSSYEQYF
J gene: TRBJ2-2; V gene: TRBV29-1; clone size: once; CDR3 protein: CSVEVTGSNTGELFF
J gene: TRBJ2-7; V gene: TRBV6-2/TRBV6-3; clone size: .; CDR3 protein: CASSARGGVSYEQYF
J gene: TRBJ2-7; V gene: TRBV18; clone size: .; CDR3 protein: CASSPWGQPDGEQYF
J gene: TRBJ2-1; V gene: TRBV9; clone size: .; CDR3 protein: CASSPPVGARIHEQFF
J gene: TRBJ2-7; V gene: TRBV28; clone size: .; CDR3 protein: CASSEIGQGSYEQYF
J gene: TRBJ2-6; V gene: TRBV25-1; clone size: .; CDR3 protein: CASSPTGMFGANVLTF
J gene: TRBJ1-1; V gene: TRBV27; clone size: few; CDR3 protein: CASSLNGGNTEAFF
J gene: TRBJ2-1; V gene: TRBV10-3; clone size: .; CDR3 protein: CAIRDRGDEQFF
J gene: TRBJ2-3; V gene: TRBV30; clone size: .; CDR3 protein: CAWSQGGGPDTQYF
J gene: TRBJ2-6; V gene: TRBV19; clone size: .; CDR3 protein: CASSPRQGTGANVLTF
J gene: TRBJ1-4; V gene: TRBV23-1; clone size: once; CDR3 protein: CASTSAWANEKLFF
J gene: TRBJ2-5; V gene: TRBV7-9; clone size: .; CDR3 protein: CASSLWRTAQETQYF
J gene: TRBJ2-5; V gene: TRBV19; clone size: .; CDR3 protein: CASRRGLAAETQYF